This paragraph reports one TCR beta chain. The target antigen is unknown. The sample is drawn from a study of response to subunit inactivated influenza vaccine. General study findings and limits: The authors proposed limited new T cell recruitment per seasonal influenza vaccination.

TCRdb re-derived calls from the RT-PCR reads in MiXCR, one entry per CDR3 protein. This sample has 540,000 or so distinct CDR3 sequences, with roughly 13% found just once. This CDR3 is 15 amino acids long. CDR1 SGHRS and CDR2 YFSETQ come from the germline V gene. J gave up 3 bases and V 6 bases, and 11 bases lay outside the gene matches. V and J are TRBV5-1 and TRBJ2-7; TRBD2 matches 8 bases. This TCR derives from a man aged 45-65 years who received an inactivated influenza vaccine. The sample was PBMCs from blood, taken 45 days after vaccination. CDR3 region: CASNRGGSGDYEQYF. CDR3 coding DNA: TGCGCCAGCAACCGGGGGGGTTCAGGGGACTACGAGCAGTACTTC.